The 22 T cell receptor beta chains below all came from one sample that was sequenced in a study of T cell responses to AZD1222 COVID-19 vaccine. Sequencing used immunoSEQ multiplex PCR; TCRdb keeps in-frame clones, though not all of them. This sample has roughly 70,000 clones, with 75% to 85% found just once. The sample was peripheral blood, taken on day 0 of AZD1222 vaccination. Every receptor here comes from an adult in good health.

This clone has just one count. V gene TRBV9 combines with J gene TRBJ2-1, with 9 bases fitting TRBD2. Germline values: CDR1 SGDLS, CDR2 YYNGEE. The junction had 0 bases not matched to a gene; V was cut back by 0 bases and J by 2 bases. This CDR3 is 15 amino acids long. In DNA form, the CDR3 reads TGTGCCAGCAGCGTAGGACTAGCGGCCTACAATGAGCAGTTCTTC. It specifies CASSVGLAAYNEQFF.

This clone appeared a few times. The chain has TRBV7-2 and TRBJ2-7; 8 bases fit TRBD1. The CDR3 spans 13 residues. The germline CDR1 and CDR2 sequences are SGHTA and FQGNSA. The V and J ends lost 1 base and 4 bases, in that order; junction bases with no gene match: 0. Here the CDR3 reads CASSLDRGYEQYF. Written as DNA, the CDR3 is TGTGCCAGCAGCTTAGACAGGGGGTACGAGCAGTACTTC.

The rearrangement links TRBV13 to TRBJ1-4, with 10 bases fitting TRBD1. The V gene end was trimmed by 4 bases and the J gene end by 7 bases; junction bases not matched to a gene: 6. The CDR3 loop spans 15 amino acids. Germline CDR1 PRHDT, CDR2 FYEKMQ (reference sequence). The CDR3 DNA reads TGTGCCAGCAGCTCTTTCGGGACAGGGGCTGAAAAACTGTTTTTT. This sequence encodes CASSSFGTGAEKLFF.

The CDR3 DNA sequence: TGTGCCAGCAGTGAACCGGGGGCACTTAGAAACACCATATATTTT. Its protein product is CASSEPGALRNTIYF. The rearrangement uses TRBV25-1 and TRBJ1-3, with a weak D call TRBD1 (6 bases). Germline lookup yields CDR1 MGHDK and CDR2 SYGVNS. The CDR3 extends over 15 amino acids. Trimming took 2 bases from V and 5 from J, leaving 13 bases between them.

This clone was seen more than once but under ten times. V and J are TRBV5-1 and TRBJ2-2, with TRBD1 identical over 9 bases. The CDR3 sequence is 15 residues long. CDR1 and CDR2 from the germline V gene are SGHRS and YFSETQ. V was pared by 4 bases and J by 2 bases, with 3 bases of the junction left unmatched. CDR3 nucleotides: TGCGCCAGCAGCGTACAGGGGGCCAACACCGGGGAGCTGTTTTTT. Its protein product is CASSVQGANTGELFF.

The rearrangement joins TRBV6-9 to TRBJ2-2, with 7 bases aligning to TRBD1. J gave up 4 bases and V 4 bases, and 15 bases lay outside the gene matches. This CDR3 has 18 residues. CDR1 is MNHGY and CDR2 is SVAAGI in the germline V gene. The CDR3 DNA sequence: TGTGCCAGCAGTTCGCACCCGGACAGGACCCTTACCACCGGGGAGCTGTTTTTT. Protein: CASSSHPDRTLTTGELFF.

J is TRBJ2-3 and V is TRBV27; 8 nucleotides agree with TRBD1. V lost 2 bases and J lost 2; bases outside the gene matches: 9. CDR3 length: 17 residues. CDR1 is MNHEY and CDR2 is SMNVEV in the germline V gene (reference sequence). This CDR3 is CASSLSLGQANTDTQYF. CDR3 nucleotide sequence: TGTGCCAGCAGTTTAAGCCTGGGACAGGCGAACACAGATACGCAGTATTTT.

The chain carries TRBV6-2 or TRBV6-3 and TRBJ2-1; 12 positions agree with TRBD1. Germline V CDR1 and CDR2: MNHEY, SVGEGT. The CDR3 extends over 15 amino acids. With 2 bases clipped from V and 10 bases from J, the junction kept 6 bases outside the gene matches. This CDR3 reads CASSYPGQGAREQFF. DNA of the CDR3: TGTGCCAGCAGTTACCCGGGACAGGGGGCGAGGGAGCAGTTCTTC.

The chain couples TRBV27 to TRBJ1-2; D unclear. Germline V lookup: CDR1 MNHEY, CDR2 SMNVEV (reference sequence). The CDR3 extends over 15 amino acids. V lost 1 base and J lost 5, with 14 bases in between. In DNA form, the CDR3 reads TGTGCCAGCAGTTTATGGCCCGGCGGTCGGTATGGCTACACCTTC. Its translation is CASSLWPGGRYGYTF.

This chain connects TRBV19 to TRBJ2-1; 11 bases agree with TRBD2. Germline trimming cut 10 bases from V and 0 bases from J; bases unmatched to any gene: 5. The CDR3 extends over 15 amino acids. Looked up from germline, CDR1 is LNHDA and CDR2 is SQIVND (reference sequence). This CDR3 reads CATAGLAASYNEQFF. CDR3 sequence (DNA): TGTGCCACCGCGGGACTAGCGGCCTCCTACAATGAGCAGTTCTTC.

This clone was picked up one time. The rearrangement joins TRBV19 to TRBJ2-1; D tentatively fits TRBD1 or TRBD2 (5 bases each). The length of the CDR3 is 15 residues. CDR1 is LNHDA, CDR2 SQIVND, per germline (reference sequence). V was trimmed by 1 base and J by 2 bases, leaving 9 bases between them. The CDR3 sequence is CASSIGRGPYNEQFF. The CDR3 DNA reads TGTGCCAGTAGTATAGGAAGGGGACCCTACAATGAGCAGTTCTTC. The whole variable domain, remainder taken from reference TRBV19 and TRBJ2-1, is DGGITQSPKYLFRKEGQNVTLSCEQNLNHDAMYWYRQDPGQGLRLIYYSQIVNDFQKGDIAEGYSVSREKKESFPLTVTSAQKNPTAFYLCASSIGRGPYNEQFFGPGTRLTVL.

The chain carries TRBV18 and TRBJ2-1; D is perhaps TRBD1 (5 bases). The V and J ends lost 6 bases and 6 bases respectively, with 18 bases between them. The CDR3 is 15 amino acids. The germline V gene has CDR1 KGHSH and CDR2 LQKENI. The CDR3 bases are TGTGCCAGCTCCGGTCAGGGAAGCGCTTCCAATGAGCAGTTCTTC. Protein sequence: CASSGQGSASNEQFF.

V gene TRBV12-3 or TRBV12-4 combines with J gene TRBJ2-1; no clear D gene. This CDR3 is 11 amino acids long. Trimming removed 7 bases at V and 9 bases at J, with 10 bases between. The CDR3 DNA follows: TGTGCCAGCACGAAAGGGCCTGAGCAGTTCTTC. This gives the protein CASTKGPEQFF.

The chain employs TRBV5-4 and TRBJ2-7; D might be TRBD1 (6 bases). This CDR3 is built from 14 residues. Trimming left V 4 bases short and J 0 bases short, with 11 bases between. Germline V gene sequence: CDR1 SGHNT, CDR2 YYREEE (reference sequence). CDR3 coding DNA: TGTGCCAGCAGCCCCGGACAGTTCTCCTACGAGCAGTACTTC. Translated, it gives CASSPGQFSYEQYF.

This clone has just one count. V usage is TRBV15 and J usage is TRBJ2-5, with 15 nucleotides matching TRBD2. The CDR3 loop spans 20 amino acids. V lost 3 bases to trimming and J lost 1 base; unmatched junction nucleotides: 12. Germline CDR1 reads LNHNV; CDR2 reads YYDKDF (reference sequence). Here the CDR3 reads CATSSTYPGTSGGPQETQYF. CDR3 sequence (DNA): TGTGCCACCAGCAGCACTTATCCCGGGACTAGCGGGGGGCCCCAAGAGACCCAGTACTTC.

This chain joins TRBV10-3 and TRBJ2-7; D is undetermined. V was trimmed by 0 bases and J by 0 bases, leaving 15 bases between them. This CDR3 comprises 17 residues. From germline, CDR1 is ENHRY and CDR2 SYGVKD. The CDR3 protein is CAISESSGTEFSYEQYF. Here the CDR3 DNA reads TGTGCCATCAGTGAGTCTAGTGGAACAGAGTTCTCCTACGAGCAGTACTTC.

Comments on this clone: Other nucleotide sequences from this sample produce the same CDR3. The chain has TRBV7-9 and TRBJ2-7, with 12 nucleotides matching TRBD2. The V gene end was trimmed by 4 bases and the J gene end by 7 bases; junction bases not matched to a gene: 14. Germline assignment: CDR1 SEHNR and CDR2 FQNEAQ (reference sequence). The length of the CDR3 is 17 residues. Written as DNA, the CDR3 is TGTGCCAGCAGCTGGGCTGGGGCTAGCGGGGGGGCCAGGGAGCAGTACTTC. Translation: CASSWAGASGGAREQYF.

CDR3 residues: CASSLGETGHQPQHF. The CDR3 coding sequence is TGTGCCAGCAGCTTAGGGGAGACAGGGCATCAGCCCCAGCATTTT. The chain links TRBV7-2 to TRBJ1-5, with 7 bases lining up with TRBD1. After removal of 1 base from V and 5 bases from J, the junction contained 5 bases not matched to a gene. Germline V gene data show CDR1 as SGHTA and CDR2 as FQGNSA. CDR3 size: 15 residues.

This clone appeared a few times. J is TRBJ2-4 and V is TRBV3-1 (or the pseudogene TRBV3-2); TRBD1 is a possible D gene (6 bases). Germline V lookup: CDR1 LGHDT, CDR2 YNNKEL (reference sequence). Trimming removed 1 base at V and 2 bases at J, with 24 bases between. The length of the CDR3 is 20 residues. The CDR3 sequence is CASSQGTKHHHRAPKNIQYF. CDR3 nucleotides: TGTGCCAGCAGCCAAGGGACAAAACACCACCACAGGGCCCCCAAAAACATTCAGTACTTC.

The V gene is TRBV20-1, the J gene TRBJ1-2, with D perhaps TRBD1 (5 bases). Trimming left V 5 bases short and J 8 bases short, with 12 bases between. This CDR3 is 11 amino acids long. Germline-derived CDR1 and CDR2 are DFQATT and SNEGSKA (reference sequence). The chain's CDR3 is CSAAGGGGYTF. The CDR3 DNA reads TGCAGTGCTGCGGGGGGTGGAGGCTACACCTTC.

CDR3 in amino acids: CASSLEGQPQHF. The CDR3 nucleotides are TGTGCCAGCAGCTTGGAGGGGCAGCCCCAGCATTTT. This rearrangement joins TRBV5-6 to TRBJ1-5; weak D call: TRBD1 (5 bases). Germline V gene lookup returns CDR1 SGHDT and CDR2 YYEEEE. V dropped 0 bases and J dropped 7 bases, with 5 bases sitting between them. The CDR3 runs to 12 residues.

The chain employs TRBV5-1 and TRBJ2-7; perhaps TRBD1 as D (6 bases). This CDR3 is built from 14 residues. The ends were cut back, 4 bases at V and 4 bases at J, with 15 bases in the middle. Germline-derived CDR1 and CDR2 are SGHRS and YFSETQ. CDR3 in DNA: TGCGCCAGCAGCGCAGGGGTGGGTCTGTACGAGCAGTACTTC. Its translation is CASSAGVGLYEQYF.